One and the same sample provided the 21 T cell receptor beta chains below, sequenced in a study of long-term antiretroviral therapy in people with HIV. The assay used was immunoSEQ (version v3.0), run at survey level. Only in-frame clones appear in the TCRdb table, and some are missing; sequencing was by immunoSEQ multiplex PCR. This sample carries more than 20,000 clones, 70% to 90% of them seen once, and the ten largest clones take roughly 4.8%. Specimen: unsorted PBMCs, collected 1.3 years after starting antiretroviral therapy. The receptor source for this set is a man between 60 and 75 years old with HIV.

This clone was detected once. The chain employs TRBV7-8 and TRBJ2-7; TRBD2 matches 8 bases. CDR3 length: 18 residues. Germline V lookup: CDR1 SGHVS, CDR2 FQNEAQ. The V and J ends lost 7 bases and 1 base, in that order; junction bases with no gene match: 18. CDR3 sequence: CASTPGWRAGGLSYEQYF. The CDR3 coding sequence is TGTGCCAGCACCCCCGGCTGGCGGGCGGGAGGACTATCCTACGAGCAGTACTTC.

The V gene is TRBV7-2, the J gene TRBJ1-5; no reliable D call. The length of the CDR3 is 13 residues. The V gene's germline CDR1 is SGHTA and CDR2 FQGNSA. Between the trimmed V and J ends, which lost 1 base and 6 bases, there was a span of 7 bases. In DNA, the CDR3 is TGTGCCAGCAGCTTAGTCATCAGTCAGCCCCAGCATTTT. Encoded protein: CASSLVISQPQHF.

This rearrangement joins TRBV5-4 to TRBJ2-2; 10 bases are a match to TRBD1. Trimming took 5 bases from V and 6 from J; bases not matched to a gene: 13. The CDR3 covers 17 residues. Germline assignment: CDR1 SGHNT and CDR2 YYREEE (reference sequence). The DNA for the CDR3 is TGTGCCAGCAGGAGGGACAGGGGCGTAGTGGAAGCCGGGGAGCTGTTTTTT. This translates into CASRRDRGVVEAGELFF.

This sequence joins TRBV4-3 and TRBJ2-7; 8 bases match TRBD2. Germline lookup yields CDR1 LGHNA and CDR2 YSLEER. V trimming: 4 bases; J trimming: 6 bases; junction bases outside the gene matches: 11. The CDR3 sequence is 15 residues long. The CDR3 reads CASSLIAGLYSEQYF. The DNA for the CDR3 is TGCGCCAGCAGCCTCATAGCGGGGCTTTACTCCGAGCAGTACTTC.

The table lists this clone with a few counts. The chain employs TRBV28 and TRBJ2-3, with D perhaps matching TRBD1 (6 bases). The CDR3 loop spans 14 amino acids. The V end was cut by 6 bases, the J end by 4 bases, with 14 bases between. Germline CDR1 MDHEN, CDR2 SYDVKM. The CDR3 bases are TGTGCCAGCAGCCCTAGACAGGTATCAGATACGCAGTATTTT. It translates to CASSPRQVSDTQYF.

V usage is TRBV27 and J usage is TRBJ2-7; the D gene is possibly TRBD2 (6 bases). Germline V CDR1 and CDR2: MNHEY, SMNVEV (reference sequence). The length of the CDR3 is 12 residues. Trimming left V 6 bases short and J 3 bases short, with 9 bases between. The CDR3 sequence is CASRGLVYEQYF. CDR3 DNA: TGTGCCAGCAGGGGACTTGTCTACGAGCAGTACTTC.

This chain links TRBV7-9 with TRBJ2-5, with no clear D. CDR1 is SEHNR and CDR2 is FQNEAQ in the germline V gene (reference sequence). The CDR3 has 13 residues. V lost 0 bases, J lost 14 bases, and 16 bases lay in between. This CDR3 is CASSLAAESSRYF. CDR3 sequence (DNA): TGTGCCAGCAGCTTAGCTGCTGAGAGCAGCCGCTACTTC.

J is TRBJ1-3 and V is TRBV27, with D possibly TRBD1 on 5 matching bases. Looked up from germline, CDR1 is MNHEY and CDR2 is SMNVEV (reference sequence). V lost 5 bases, J lost 2 bases, and 13 bases lay in between. This CDR3 is 15 amino acids long. CDR3 protein: CASSPQWGAGNTIYF. The CDR3 nucleotides are TGTGCCAGCAGTCCCCAATGGGGGGCTGGAAACACCATATATTTT.

This chain connects TRBV2 to TRBJ2-2, with D perhaps TRBD1 (5 bases). The CDR3 is 17 amino acids. V was shortened by 2 bases and J by 0 bases, with 13 bases between the two germline ends. The germline CDR1 and CDR2 sequences are SNHLY and FYNNEI. CDR3 region: CASSESPTAANTGELFF. Written as DNA, the CDR3 is TGTGCCAGCAGTGAATCGCCGACAGCCGCGAACACCGGGGAGCTGTTTTTT.

J is TRBJ1-2 and V is TRBV7-8; TRBD1 aligns across 9 bases. The CDR3 is 15 residues long. In germline, CDR1 is SGHVS, CDR2 FQNEAQ. The trim removed 5 bases at V and 8 bases at J, leaving 12 bases unmatched. CDR3 residues: CASSQGGQGVRGYTF. The CDR3, as DNA: TGTGCCAGCAGCCAAGGGGGACAGGGAGTAAGAGGCTACACCTTC. The full variable domain, its missing parts supplied by reference TRBV7-8 and TRBJ1-2, is GAGVSQSPRYKVAKRGQDVALRCDPISGHVSLFWYQQALGQGPEFLTYFQNEAQLDKSGLPSDRFFAERPEGSVSTLKIQRTQQEDSAVYLCASSQGGQGVRGYTFGSGTRLTVV.

V and J are TRBV5-1 and TRBJ2-5; a weak D match, TRBD1 (6 bases). Germline CDR1 reads SGHRS; CDR2 reads YFSETQ. V lost 0 bases, J lost 4 bases, and 13 bases lay in between. This CDR3 contains 15 residues. The CDR3 DNA follows: TGCGCCAGCAGCTTGGCCGCCCAAGGGGGAGAGACCCAGTACTTC. Translating it yields CASSLAAQGGETQYF.

CDR3 in DNA: TGTGCCAGCAGCCTCGCTTCGGGGGAGACCCAGTACTTC. Translating it yields CASSLASGETQYF. The rearrangement links TRBV28 to TRBJ2-5; TRBD2 is a possible D gene (5 bases). Trimming stripped 6 bases from V and 5 bases from J, with 13 bases between. This CDR3 is built from 13 residues. The germline CDR1 and CDR2 sequences are MDHEN and SYDVKM.

This clone appeared a single time. The rearrangement joins TRBV6-5 to TRBJ1-1, with D possibly matching TRBD1 (5 bases). The germline V gene has CDR1 MNHEY and CDR2 SVGAGI. The CDR3 totals 12 residues. The germline V and J ends were trimmed by 6 bases and 11 bases, with 16 bases remaining between them. CDR3 nucleotide sequence: TGTGCCAGCAGCACCGGGGCCCAGGTGGCTTTCTTT. Amino acids: CASSTGAQVAFF.

The gene calls are TRBV28 and TRBJ2-1; D is perhaps TRBD1 (7 bases). V gave up 6 bases and J gave up 1 base, with 16 bases separating them. This CDR3 is built from 16 residues. CDR1 and CDR2 (germline): MDHEN, SYDVKM. CDR3 in amino acids: CASSLPRDRSYNEQFF. The CDR3 bases are TGTGCCAGCAGCCTACCGCGGGACAGATCCTACAATGAGCAGTTCTTC.

This sequence joins TRBV7-9 and TRBJ1-2, with D hard to call. The CDR3 extends over 15 amino acids. Looked up from germline, CDR1 is SEHNR and CDR2 is FQNEAQ (reference sequence). V lost 3 bases, J lost 4 bases, and 15 bases lay in between. Here the CDR3 DNA reads TGTGCCAGCAGCTTCGATAGGCCCTGGCGCTATGGCTACACCTTC. This codes for CASSFDRPWRYGYTF.

The J gene is TRBJ1-2, the V gene TRBV15, with a possible D match to TRBD1 (5 bases). The CDR3 is made up of 14 amino acids. The germline V gene encodes CDR1 LNHNV and CDR2 YYDKDF (reference sequence). V was shortened by 1 base and J by 5 bases, with 11 bases between the two germline ends. The CDR3 loop reads CATSRVGQPYGYTF. The DNA of the CDR3 is TGTGCCACCAGCAGAGTTGGACAACCTTATGGCTACACCTTC.

The chain recombines TRBV7-9 with TRBJ1-6, with TRBD1 identical over 7 bases. V shed 5 bases, J shed 10 bases, and the junction held 14 bases outside the gene matches. CDR3 size: 16 residues. Germline loops: CDR1 SEHNR, CDR2 FQNEAQ (reference sequence). The CDR3 sequence: CASSPTGDSKRSPLHF. The CDR3 DNA is TGTGCCAGCAGCCCGACCGGGGACAGTAAAAGGTCACCCCTCCACTTT.

The rearrangement links TRBV6-4 to TRBJ2-7; 8 bases are a match to TRBD2. Germline V lookup: CDR1 MRHNA, CDR2 SNTAGT. Trimming cost V 8 bases and J 4 bases; bases outside gene matches: 7. This CDR3 has 13 residues. The CDR3 DNA sequence: TGTGCCAGCTCTCCGGCTAGCGGGTACGAGCAGTACTTC. It is translated as CASSPASGYEQYF.

The chain carries TRBV2 and TRBJ1-2; TRBD1 is a possible D gene (6 bases). V gave up 10 bases and J gave up 8 bases, with 20 bases separating them. Per germline, CDR1 SNHLY and CDR2 FYNNEI. The CDR3 has 13 amino acids. In DNA form, the CDR3 reads TGTGCCAACAGGGACCACACGTCGTCCGGCTACACCTTC. As protein: CANRDHTSSGYTF.

This clone was observed once. The rearrangement joins TRBV6-5 to TRBJ2-3; no reliable D call. Trimming pared 4 bases from V and 4 bases from J, leaving 9 bases between. The CDR3 sequence is 13 residues long. Germline V lookup: CDR1 MNHEY, CDR2 SVGAGI. The CDR3 is CASSFSRSDTQYF. The CDR3 DNA is TGTGCCAGCAGTTTCTCAAGGTCAGATACGCAGTATTTT.

The gene calls are TRBV27 and TRBJ2-7; D tentatively fits TRBD1 or TRBD2 (7 bases each). This CDR3 comprises 15 residues. V lost 4 bases and J 1 base, leaving 14 bases between the germline ends. The germline CDR1 and CDR2 sequences are MNHEY and SMNVEV (reference sequence). CDR3 loop: CASSSQGGRSYEQYF. The DNA for the CDR3 is TGTGCCAGCAGTTCCCAGGGGGGGCGGTCCTACGAGCAGTACTTC.